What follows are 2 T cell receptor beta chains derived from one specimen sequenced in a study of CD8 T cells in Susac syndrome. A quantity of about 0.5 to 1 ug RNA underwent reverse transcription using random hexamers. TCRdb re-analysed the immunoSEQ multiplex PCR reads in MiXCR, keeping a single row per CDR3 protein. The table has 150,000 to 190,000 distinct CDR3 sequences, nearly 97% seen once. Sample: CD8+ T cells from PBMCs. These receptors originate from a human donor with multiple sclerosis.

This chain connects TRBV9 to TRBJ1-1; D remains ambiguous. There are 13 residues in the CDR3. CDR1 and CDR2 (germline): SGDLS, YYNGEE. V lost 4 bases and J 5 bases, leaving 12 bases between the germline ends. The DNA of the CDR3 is TGTGCCAGCAGCCCTTGGGGAGGAACTGAAGCTTTCTTT. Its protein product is CASSPWGGTEAFF.

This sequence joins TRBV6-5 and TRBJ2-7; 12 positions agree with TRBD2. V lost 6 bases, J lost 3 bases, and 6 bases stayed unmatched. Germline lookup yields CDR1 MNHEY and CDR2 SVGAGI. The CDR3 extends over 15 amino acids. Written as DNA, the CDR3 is TGTGCCAGCAGCCCGACTAGCGGGGGATACTACGAGCAGTACGTC. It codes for CASSPTSGGYYEQYV.